Below are 31 T cell receptor beta chains sequenced from a single sample in a study of sequential checkpoint blockade in melanoma. Sequencing was performed with immunoSEQ multiplex PCR; in TCRdb, only in-frame clones are kept and a portion is missing. The sample includes roughly 8,400 clones, about 68% of them seen just once. Treatment given: randomized to nivolumab then ipilimumab (arm A) or the reverse (arm B). This specimen was CD8+ T cells sorted from blood (inferred from file names), taken from a patient given nivolumab and ipilimumab in sequence. The receptor set was obtained from a human donor with melanoma.

The chain joins TRBV7-9 to TRBJ2-5; 11 nucleotides match TRBD1. The J call may be mistaken, given a closer DNA end match to TRBJ2-7. Germline lookup yields CDR1 SEHNR and CDR2 FQNEAQ (reference sequence). The length of the CDR3 is 15 residues. The DNA of the CDR3 is TGTGCCAGCAGCCTAGGACAGGGGGCTACCTACGAGCAGTACTTC. Translation gives CASSLGQGATYEQYF.

The chain couples TRBV2 to TRBJ2-7; D possibly corresponds to TRBD2 (6 bases). CDR3 length: 18 amino acids. Germline V gene data show CDR1 as SNHLY and CDR2 as FYNNEI. Trimming cost V 6 bases and J 2 bases, with 26 bases left between them. CDR3 DNA sequence: TGTGCCAGCAGCCCTTCTGAGCGCCCGAGAGGAGGGGCCTACGAGCAGTACTTC. Translated, it gives CASSPSERPRGGAYEQYF. Complete variable domain (other parts from reference TRBV2 and TRBJ2-7): EPEVTQTPSHQVTQMGQEVILRCVPISNHLYFYWYRQILGQKVEFLVSFYNNEISEKSEIFDDQFSVERPDGSNFTLKIRSTKLEDSAMYFCASSPSERPRGGAYEQYFGPGTRLTVT.

The count of this clone is one. The chain joins TRBV19 to TRBJ2-3, with 10 bases matching TRBD2. V was clipped by 7 bases and J by 4 bases; unmatched bases: 5. The CDR3 contains 14 residues. Germline CDR1 is LNHDA and CDR2 is SQIVND (reference sequence). The CDR3 reads CASMSGGASDTQYF. The CDR3 nucleotides are TGTGCCAGTATGAGCGGGGGGGCTTCAGATACGCAGTATTTT.

The rearrangement joins TRBV14 to TRBJ1-1; TRBD1 might be the D (6 bases). CDR3 length: 15 residues. V was trimmed by 1 base and J by 1 base, leaving 10 bases between them. Germline lookup yields CDR1 SGHDN and CDR2 FVKESK. Here the CDR3 DNA reads TGTGCCAGCAGCCAAGCACAGGGTCAGAACACTGAAGCTTTCTTT. Amino acid sequence: CASSQAQGQNTEAFF.

J is TRBJ2-7 and V is TRBV7-6; TRBD1 matches 8 bases. The CDR3 contains 17 residues. The germline V gene has CDR1 SGHVS and CDR2 FNYEAQ. V dropped 2 bases and J dropped 5; count of bases not matched to a gene: 14. CDR3 DNA sequence: TGTGCCAGCAGCTTAAGGGGGACAGGTCCCATTGTGGACGAGCAGTACTTC. Amino acids: CASSLRGTGPIVDEQYF.

The chain has TRBV19 and TRBJ2-1, with 9 bases identical to TRBD2. V was clipped by 3 bases and J by 5 bases; unmatched bases: 5. The germline V gene has CDR1 LNHDA and CDR2 SQIVND (reference sequence). The CDR3 consists of 15 residues. The CDR3 DNA reads TGTGCCAGTAGTATGGTCCTAGCGGGGAACAATGAGCAGTTCTTC. Translating it yields CASSMVLAGNNEQFF. Variable domain in full (rest from reference TRBV19 and TRBJ2-1): DGGITQSPKYLFRKEGQNVTLSCEQNLNHDAMYWYRQDPGQGLRLIYYSQIVNDFQKGDIAEGYSVSREKKESFPLTVTSAQKNPTAFYLCASSMVLAGNNEQFFGPGTRLTVL.

The J gene is TRBJ2-3, the V gene TRBV4-2; 9 positions agree with TRBD2. V lost 2 bases to trimming and J lost 4 bases; unmatched junction nucleotides: 7. Germline lookup yields CDR1 LGHNA and CDR2 YNFKEQ. CDR3 length: 16 residues. CDR3: CASSQLAGSGADTQYF. CDR3 bases: TGTGCCAGCAGCCAACTAGCGGGGAGTGGTGCAGATACGCAGTATTTT.

The chain employs TRBV7-9 and TRBJ1-5; D might be TRBD1 (5 bases). V lost 5 bases to trimming and J lost 2 bases, with 13 bases between them. CDR1 and CDR2 (germline): SEHNR, FQNEAQ (reference sequence). This CDR3 contains 15 residues. The CDR3 sequence is CASSKGDLGNQPQHF. The CDR3 coding sequence is TGTGCCAGCAGCAAAGGGGATTTGGGCAATCAGCCCCAGCATTTT.

V and J are TRBV30 and TRBJ2-1; 7 nucleotides line up with TRBD2. Germline V gene lookup returns CDR1 GTSNPN and CDR2 SVGIG (reference sequence). V lost 5 bases and J lost 0; bases outside the gene matches: 7. CDR3 length equals 15 residues. CDR3 in DNA: TGTGCCTGGCACACTACGGGGGGCTCCTACAATGAGCAGTTCTTC. It yields the protein CAWHTTGGSYNEQFF.

The chain combines TRBV5-5 with TRBJ2-5; TRBD2 matches 7 bases. The ends lost 3 bases at V and 4 bases at J; junction bases unmatched: 9. CDR1 is SGHKS, CDR2 YYEKEE, per germline (reference sequence). The CDR3 length is 15 residues. The CDR3 DNA is TGTGCCAGCAGCTCCTTCCAGCGGGAATCAGAGACCCAGTACTTC. Amino acids: CASSSFQRESETQYF.

This chain joins TRBV6-5 and TRBJ1-1; the match to TRBD1 covers 9 bases. The germline gives CDR1 MNHEY, CDR2 SVGAGI. The CDR3 is made up of 14 amino acids. The V and J ends lost 0 bases and 4 bases, in that order; junction bases with no gene match: 0. CDR3 sequence (DNA): TGTGCCAGCAGTTACTCACAGGGGGCCACTGAAGCTTTCTTT. Protein product: CASSYSQGATEAFF.

The chain employs TRBV5-5 and TRBJ1-5; 7 positions match TRBD1. CDR1 and CDR2 (germline): SGHKS, YYEKEE (reference sequence). V was clipped by 4 bases and J by 3 bases; unmatched bases: 7. The length of the CDR3 is 15 residues. CDR3 in DNA: TGTGCCAGCAGCCCTACGGACAGGAACAATCAGCCCCAGCATTTT. Amino acid sequence: CASSPTDRNNQPQHF.

The chain combines TRBV15 with TRBJ2-7, with TRBD1 as a possible D gene (6 bases). The CDR3 is 18 amino acids. The V end lost 2 bases, the J end lost 6 bases, and 26 bases lay between the germline ends. Germline V gives CDR1 LNHNV, CDR2 YYDKDF (reference sequence). In DNA, the CDR3 is TGTGCCACCAGCAGAAACCCACCCCCGACAGGCCTTGACGTCGAGCAGTACTTC. Its protein product is CATSRNPPPTGLDVEQYF.

The chain employs TRBV7-9 and TRBJ2-7; TRBD1 aligns across 11 bases. The CDR3 covers 13 residues. CDR1 is SEHNR, CDR2 FQNEAQ, per germline (reference sequence). V shed 4 bases and J 6 bases; nucleotides not matched to a gene: 2. CDR3 in DNA: TGTGCCAGCAGCTGGACAGGGGGCCCCGAGCAGTACTTC. As protein: CASSWTGGPEQYF.

This clone was picked up a small number of times. The rearrangement joins TRBV28 to TRBJ1-5; TRBD1 might be the D (6 bases). Between the trimmed V and J ends, which lost 5 bases and 0 bases, there was a span of 17 bases. Germline loops: CDR1 MDHEN, CDR2 SYDVKM. The CDR3 contains 17 residues. CDR3 loop: CASSPGAGDTSNQPQHF. The CDR3 nucleotides are TGTGCCAGCAGTCCCGGGGCAGGGGACACTAGCAATCAGCCCCAGCATTTT.

The rearrangement uses TRBV6-1 and TRBJ1-5; possibly TRBD1 for D (5 bases). The V and J ends lost 4 bases and 7 bases respectively, with 14 bases between them. Germline V CDR1 and CDR2: MNHNS, SASEGT. The CDR3 extends over 14 amino acids. The DNA for the CDR3 is TGTGCCAGCAGTGGAGGGGTCGGGGGACAGCCCCAGCATTTT. Translation gives CASSGGVGGQPQHF.

The chain links TRBV5-8 to TRBJ1-2; TRBD1 agrees at 8 bases. Losses at the gene ends were 4 bases for V and 4 bases for J; bases not matched to a gene: 6. CDR3 size: 14 residues. Per the germline V gene, CDR1 is SGHTS and CDR2 is YDEGEE. The CDR3 is CASSVGQAPYGYTF. The CDR3 coding sequence is TGTGCCAGCAGCGTGGGACAGGCCCCCTATGGCTACACCTTC.

The J gene is TRBJ2-3, the V gene TRBV6-1, with TRBD2 identical over 7 bases. This CDR3 spans 15 amino acids. Germline lookup yields CDR1 MNHNS and CDR2 SASEGT. The V segment lost 4 bases and the J segment 2 bases; nucleotides outside the gene matches: 6. CDR3 amino acids: CASSASSGATDTQYF. In DNA form, the CDR3 reads TGTGCCAGCAGTGCATCTAGCGGAGCCACAGATACGCAGTATTTT.

This rearrangement joins TRBV4-1 to TRBJ2-1; 11 bases line up with TRBD2. The CDR3 spans 14 residues. The germline gives CDR1 MGHRA, CDR2 YSYEKL. The V and J ends lost 0 bases and 12 bases, in that order; junction bases with no gene match: 4. CDR3 sequence: CASSQDPSGRLQFF. CDR3 bases: TGCGCCAGCAGCCAAGATCCTAGCGGGAGGCTGCAGTTCTTC.

This clone was seen a single time. The chain employs TRBV5-5 and TRBJ1-5, with D possibly being TRBD1 (6 bases). The CDR3 covers 15 residues. Germline CDR1 SGHKS, CDR2 YYEKEE (reference sequence). The V end was cut by 6 bases, the J end by 2 bases, with 15 bases between. CDR3 protein: CASNPGESGNQPQHF. The DNA of the CDR3 is TGTGCCAGCAACCCAGGGGAGAGTGGCAATCAGCCCCAGCATTTT.

This sequence joins TRBV7-2 and TRBJ1-4, with TRBD1 matching over 8 bases. This CDR3 is built from 16 residues. V gave up 5 bases and J gave up 6 bases; unmatched junction bases: 11. The germline V gene has CDR1 SGHTA and CDR2 FQGNSA. The CDR3 spells CASSRLTGTGDEKLFF. Here the CDR3 DNA reads TGTGCCAGCAGCCGCCTGACCGGGACAGGAGATGAAAAACTGTTTTTT. Based on the CDR3 plus reference TRBV7-2 and TRBJ1-4, the full variable domain is GAGVSQSPSNKVTEKGKDVELRCDPISGHTALYWYRQSLGQGLEFLIYFQGNSAPDKSGLPSDRFSAERTGGSVSTLTIQRTQQEDSAVYLCASSRLTGTGDEKLFFGSGTQLSVL.

This rearrangement joins TRBV14 to TRBJ2-1, with 13 bases matching TRBD2. The CDR3 totals 17 residues. V lost 2 bases to trimming and J lost 4 bases; unmatched junction nucleotides: 5. Germline V lookup: CDR1 SGHDN, CDR2 FVKESK. Here the CDR3 reads CASSQPGLAGDYNEQFF. CDR3 bases: TGTGCCAGCAGCCAACCCGGACTAGCGGGAGATTACAATGAGCAGTTCTTC.

The chain employs TRBV9 and TRBJ1-2; 10 bases fit TRBD1. V gave up 3 bases and J gave up 5 bases; unmatched junction bases: 7. Germline CDR1 and CDR2: SGDLS and YYNGEE. The CDR3 length is 15 residues. DNA for the CDR3: TGTGCCAGCAGCGAGGGACAGGGGATTGAATATGGCTACACCTTC. Translating it yields CASSEGQGIEYGYTF.

V and J are TRBV28 and TRBJ2-7, with TRBD2 matching over 9 bases. Germline loops: CDR1 MDHEN, CDR2 SYDVKM. The CDR3 loop spans 14 amino acids. The J segment lost 5 bases and the V segment lost 3 bases, leaving 5 bases of the junction unmatched. The CDR3 here is CASSFAGGHNEQYF. The CDR3, as DNA: TGTGCCAGCAGTTTTGCGGGAGGGCACAACGAGCAGTACTTC.

This chain joins TRBV6-6 and TRBJ2-7, with unresolved D. Trimming took 6 bases from V and 3 from J, leaving 9 bases between them. Germline lookup yields CDR1 MNHNY and CDR2 SVGAGI (reference sequence). This CDR3 is 12 amino acids long. The CDR3 sequence: CASSPVFYEQYF. The DNA for the CDR3 is TGTGCCAGCAGCCCCGTTTTCTACGAGCAGTACTTC.

The genes are TRBV7-9 and TRBJ1-3; no firm D call. Germline V gene sequence: CDR1 SEHNR, CDR2 FQNEAQ (reference sequence). There are 12 residues in the CDR3. Trimming took off 3 bases at V and 6 bases at J, with 6 bases between the two ends. CDR3 in amino acids: CASSFIVNTIYF. CDR3 in DNA: TGTGCCAGCAGCTTCATAGTAAACACCATATATTTT.

The rearrangement joins TRBV6-4 to TRBJ2-2; D not certain. With 8 bases removed from V and 1 base from J, the gap between germline ends came to 14 bases. CDR3 length: 15 residues. Germline V gene data show CDR1 as MRHNA and CDR2 as SNTAGT. The chain's CDR3 is CASPEVEENTGELFF. The CDR3 DNA sequence: TGTGCCAGCCCCGAGGTGGAAGAGAACACCGGGGAGCTGTTTTTT.

The chain combines TRBV4-1 with TRBJ1-1; D gene uncertain. The CDR3 contains 16 residues. The V end lost 1 base, the J end lost 4 bases, and 16 bases lay between the germline ends. From germline, CDR1 is MGHRA and CDR2 YSYEKL. The CDR3 loop is CASSQGVAFRGTEAFF. CDR3 in DNA: TGCGCCAGCAGCCAAGGGGTAGCCTTTAGAGGCACTGAAGCTTTCTTT.

The chain recombines TRBV4-3 with TRBJ1-3; possibly TRBD1 for D (6 bases). There are 17 residues in the CDR3. V lost 0 bases, J lost 0 bases, and 12 bases lay in between. The germline CDR1 and CDR2 sequences are LGHNA and YSLEER. The CDR3 here is CASSQERGPRSGNTIYF. In DNA, the CDR3 is TGCGCCAGCAGCCAAGAGCGGGGGCCCCGCTCTGGAAACACCATATATTTT.

The chain employs TRBV6-5 and TRBJ2-7; the D gene is possibly TRBD1 (7 bases). CDR1 is MNHEY and CDR2 is SVGAGI in the germline V gene. V was pared by 0 bases and J by 2 bases, with 14 bases between. This CDR3 has 16 amino acids. CDR3 nucleotide sequence: TGTGCCAGCAGTTACTCCGGGAGTCAGGGGGCCTACGAGCAGTACTTC. Amino acid sequence: CASSYSGSQGAYEQYF.

The gene calls are TRBV4-3 and TRBJ2-1, with 11 positions matching TRBD2. This CDR3 comprises 16 residues. Trimming removed 2 bases from V and 4 bases from J; junction bases left unmatched: 4. Germline CDR1 LGHNA, CDR2 YSLEER. As DNA, the CDR3 is TGCGCCAGCAGCCAATTGGGGACTAGCGGATACAATGAGCAGTTCTTC. Translated, it gives CASSQLGTSGYNEQFF.